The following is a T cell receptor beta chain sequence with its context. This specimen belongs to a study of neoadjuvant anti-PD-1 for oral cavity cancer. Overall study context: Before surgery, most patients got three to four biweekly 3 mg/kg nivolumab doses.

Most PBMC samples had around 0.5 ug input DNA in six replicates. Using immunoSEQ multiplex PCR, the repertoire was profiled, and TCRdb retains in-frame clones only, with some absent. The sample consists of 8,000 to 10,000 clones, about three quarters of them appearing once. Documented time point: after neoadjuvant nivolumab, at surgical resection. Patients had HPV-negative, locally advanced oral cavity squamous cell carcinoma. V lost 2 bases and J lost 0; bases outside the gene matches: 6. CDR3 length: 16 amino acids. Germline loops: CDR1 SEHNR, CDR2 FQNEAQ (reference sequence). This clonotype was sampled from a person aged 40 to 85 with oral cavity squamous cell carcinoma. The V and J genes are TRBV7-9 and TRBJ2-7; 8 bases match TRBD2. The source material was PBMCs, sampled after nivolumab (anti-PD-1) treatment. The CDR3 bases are TGTGCCAGCAGCTTAAAGCGGGGGTCGACCTCCTACGAGCAGTACTTC. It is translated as CASSLKRGSTSYEQYF. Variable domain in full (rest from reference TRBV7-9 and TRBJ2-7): DTGVSQNPRHKITKRGQNVTFRCDPISEHNRLYWYRQTLGQGPEFLTYFQNEAQLEKSRLLSDRFSAERPKGSFSTLEIQRTEQGDSAMYLCASSLKRGSTSYEQYFGPGTRLTVT.